The 2 T cell receptor beta chains below were found in one sample sequenced in a study of identical twins. Each CDR3 protein gets one entry after TCRdb re-called the 5' RACE reads with MiXCR. The sample holds hundreds of thousands of distinct CDR3 sequences; roughly 8% are singletons and the top ten take approximately 0.94%. The same data also contributed to another study, on yellow fever vaccine responses in identical twins.

The sequenced sample was PBMCs. These receptors were obtained from a woman aged 18-30 years in good health.

This clonotype showed up just a few times. The CDR3 protein is CASSPSRGIQYF. The CDR3 nucleotides read TGTGCCAGCAGTCCCTCCAGGGGGATTCAGTACTTC. V usage is TRBV27 and J usage is TRBJ2-4; 7 bases agree with TRBD1. V trimming: 5 bases; J trimming: 10 bases; junction bases outside the gene matches: 5. Germline V lookup: CDR1 MNHEY, CDR2 SMNVEV (reference sequence). This CDR3 contains 12 residues.

Ten or more counts support this clonotype. V and J are TRBV29-1 and TRBJ2-2; 7 bases are a match to TRBD1. The CDR3 contains 13 residues. Losses at the gene ends were 7 bases for V and 2 bases for J; bases not matched to a gene: 4. CDR1 is SQVTM and CDR2 is ANQGSEA in the germline V gene. For the CDR3, the DNA is TGCAGCGCCCGGGACAGTAACACCGGGGAGCTGTTTTTT. This sequence encodes CSARDSNTGELFF.